Detailed here is one TCR beta chain. As yet, its antigen is unknown. These data belong to a study of cytomegalovirus exposure and HLA in healthy donors. Regarding the study as a whole: Despite most TCR sequences being rare, some public TCRs occurred in many donors. Reports indicate that TCR beta sequences accurately predicted the HLA-A and HLA-B alleles of most subjects. The authors judged a highly shared variant cluster likely a sequencing artifact.

PCR involved 60 Vbeta and 13 Jbeta primers. Assay: immunoSEQ multiplex PCR; the TCRdb copy retains only in-frame clones and omits some. The table records some 130,000 clones, more than 80% of them present only once. V lost 2 bases and J lost 3, with 9 bases in between. Per germline, CDR1 SGHTA and CDR2 FQGTGA. The CDR3 is made up of 14 amino acids. The chain couples TRBV7-3 to TRBJ2-3; maybe TRBD2 (6 bases). Input material: PBMCs. The sequence came from a woman aged 30 to 39 in good health and CMV-seropositive. The CDR3, as DNA: TGTGCCAGCAGCTTAGGCCGGGAGACAGATACGCAGTATTTT. This sequence encodes CASSLGRETDTQYF.